The clone carrying this T cell receptor beta chain was detected once. Those who participated ranged in age from roughly 18 to 90 years and resided in about two dozen US areas. The source of the sample is a study of blood T cell repertoires in COVID-19. Study background: PBMCs, B-cell-depleted T cells, or T cells provided the cDNA or gDNA that made up the material.

Measured with immunoSEQ multiplex PCR; TCRdb has only the in-frame clones, and not every one. The sample yields approximately 310,000 clones, around 85% seen once. The CDR3 length is 14 residues. V shed 2 bases and J 5 bases; nucleotides not matched to a gene: 3. The germline V gene encodes CDR1 LGHNA and CDR2 YSLEER. The clonotype comes from a man aged 25-40 years who had recovered from COVID-19. Sequenced: PBMCs or T cells enriched from blood (not recorded which). The chain links TRBV4-3 to TRBJ1-2; TRBD1 agrees at 9 bases. The CDR3 nucleotides read TGCGCCAGCAGCCAAACGGGACAGGGTTATGGCTACACCTTC. Amino acid sequence: CASSQTGQGYGYTF.